Sequencing of this T cell receptor beta chain was carried out in a study of PD-1 blockade in classical Hodgkin lymphoma. General observations from the study: Newly diagnosed and completely responding patients shared comparable baseline diversity. CD4+ TCR diversity climbed significantly by C4D1, unlike CD8+ TCR diversity. The study reported lower baseline TCR diversity in newly diagnosed patients than in healthy donors.

Profiling relied on immunoSEQ multiplex PCR, and the TCRdb table lists in-frame clones only, not all of them. The sample lists approximately 7,300 clones, 77% occurring once. Germline V gives CDR1 MDHEN, CDR2 SYDVKM. This CDR3 comprises 15 residues. Germline trimming cut 8 bases from V and 5 bases from J; bases unmatched to any gene: 13. As for time point: cycle 4 day 1 (C4D1), after six to seven weeks of nivolumab. Each patient experienced a relapse that followed autologous stem cell transplantation, and brentuximab vedotin exposure varied. CD8+ T cell isolation from thawed PBMCs was performed by magnetic negative selection. Concerning this clone itself: Its antigen is still unknown.

The sequence came from a human donor with classical Hodgkin lymphoma. This chain joins TRBV28 and TRBJ2-5; 8 nucleotides match TRBD1. This material consisted of CD8+ T cells from blood, taken before the fourth cycle of nivolumab. In DNA form, the CDR3 reads TGTGCCAGCCGGGACAGGACCTCTGCGGGGGAGACCCAGTACTTC. Its protein product is CASRDRTSAGETQYF.